This T cell receptor (beta chain) stems from a study of blood T cell repertoires in COVID-19. CDR1 is SGHNT, CDR2 YYREEE, per germline (reference sequence). This CDR3 spans 12 amino acids. The ends were cut back, 4 bases at V and 2 bases at J, with 6 bases in the middle. Authors' data handling: Amplification with reference gene primers provided the estimates of nucleated cell counts. The protocol was immunoSEQ multiplex PCR, while the TCRdb copy is restricted to in-frame clones and leaves out a portion. V and J calls plus clone size are reproduced from that table; the DNA served to infer D and trimming. The sample has about 130,000 clones; approximately 86% are singletons. Those enrolled, adults aged 18 to 89 years, came from roughly 22 US areas. Recovered participants had two consecutive negative NP/OP PCR tests, healthcare professional clearance, or symptom resolution.

The sequencing input was PBMCs or T cells enriched from blood (not recorded which). The chain couples TRBV5-4 to TRBJ1-2; D ambiguous. The sequence derives from a woman in her forties or fifties who had recovered from COVID-19. The CDR3 protein is CASSAENYGYTF. CDR3 nucleotide sequence: TGTGCCAGCAGCGCGGAGAACTATGGCTACACCTTC.